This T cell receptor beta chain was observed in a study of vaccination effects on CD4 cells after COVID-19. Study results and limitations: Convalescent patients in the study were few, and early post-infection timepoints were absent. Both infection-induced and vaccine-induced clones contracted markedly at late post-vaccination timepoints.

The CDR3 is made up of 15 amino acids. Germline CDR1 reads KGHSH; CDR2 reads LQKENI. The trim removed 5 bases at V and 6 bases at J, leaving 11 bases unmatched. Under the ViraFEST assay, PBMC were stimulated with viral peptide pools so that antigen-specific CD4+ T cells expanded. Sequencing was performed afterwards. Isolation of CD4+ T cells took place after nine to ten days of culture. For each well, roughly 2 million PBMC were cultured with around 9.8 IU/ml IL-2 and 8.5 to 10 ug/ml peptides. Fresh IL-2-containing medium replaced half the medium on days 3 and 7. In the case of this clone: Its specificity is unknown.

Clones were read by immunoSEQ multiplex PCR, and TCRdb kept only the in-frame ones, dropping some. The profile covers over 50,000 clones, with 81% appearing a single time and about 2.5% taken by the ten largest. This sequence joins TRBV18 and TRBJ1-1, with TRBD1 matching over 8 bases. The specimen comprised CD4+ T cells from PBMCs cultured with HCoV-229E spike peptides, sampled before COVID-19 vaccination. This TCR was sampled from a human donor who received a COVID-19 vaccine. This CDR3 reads CASSTSRGQTSEAFF. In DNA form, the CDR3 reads TGTGCCAGCTCAACGTCCAGGGGGCAAACTTCTGAAGCTTTCTTT.